The present T cell receptor (beta chain) was sequenced within a study of cytomegalovirus exposure and HLA in healthy donors. Primers included in the PCR were 60 Vbeta and 13 Jbeta primers. Repertoires were generated with immunoSEQ multiplex PCR, while TCRdb's copy carries only in-frame clones and drops some. The sample lists some 86,000 clones; around 79% were seen once. CDR3 size: 15 residues. The germline CDR1 and CDR2 sequences are SEHNR and FQNEAQ (reference sequence). V lost 1 base to trimming and J lost 7 bases, with 13 bases between them. The sequence was obtained from a woman in her forties in good health and CMV-seropositive. Sequencing was done on a sample of PBMCs. The chain is built from TRBV7-9 and TRBJ1-4; D is possibly TRBD1 (5 bases). CDR3 amino acids: CASSLVRPGGEKLFF. Here the CDR3 DNA reads TGTGCCAGCAGCTTAGTTCGTCCCGGGGGTGAAAAACTGTTTTTT.